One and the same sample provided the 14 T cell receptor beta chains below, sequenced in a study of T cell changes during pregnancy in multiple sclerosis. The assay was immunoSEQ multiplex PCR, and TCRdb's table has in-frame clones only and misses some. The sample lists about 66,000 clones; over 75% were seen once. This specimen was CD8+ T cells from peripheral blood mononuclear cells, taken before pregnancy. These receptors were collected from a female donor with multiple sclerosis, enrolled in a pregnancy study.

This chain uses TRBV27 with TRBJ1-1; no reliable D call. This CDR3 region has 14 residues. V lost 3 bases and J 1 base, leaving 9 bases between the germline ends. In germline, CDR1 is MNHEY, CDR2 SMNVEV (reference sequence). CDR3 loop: CASSLVQWNTEAFF. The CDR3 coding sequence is TGTGCCAGCAGTTTGGTACAGTGGAACACTGAAGCTTTCTTT.

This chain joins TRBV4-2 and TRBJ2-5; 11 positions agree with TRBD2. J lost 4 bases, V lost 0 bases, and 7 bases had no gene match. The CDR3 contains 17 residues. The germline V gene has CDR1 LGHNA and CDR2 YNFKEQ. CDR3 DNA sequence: TGTGCCAGCAGCCAAGATCCTTTAGCGGGGGGGCGAGAGACCCAGTACTTC. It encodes CASSQDPLAGGRETQYF.

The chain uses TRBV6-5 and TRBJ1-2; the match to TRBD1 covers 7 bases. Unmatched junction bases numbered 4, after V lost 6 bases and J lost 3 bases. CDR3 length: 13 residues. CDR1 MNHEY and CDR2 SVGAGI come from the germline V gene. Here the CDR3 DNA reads TGTGCCAGCAGCACGGACAGGTACTATGGCTACACCTTC. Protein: CASSTDRYYGYTF.

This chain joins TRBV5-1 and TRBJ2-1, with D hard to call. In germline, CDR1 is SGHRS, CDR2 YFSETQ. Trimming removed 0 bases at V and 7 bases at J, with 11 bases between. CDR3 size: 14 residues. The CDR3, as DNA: TGCGCCAGCAGCTTGGACGGTCGGTCGAATGAGCAGTTCTTC. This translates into CASSLDGRSNEQFF.

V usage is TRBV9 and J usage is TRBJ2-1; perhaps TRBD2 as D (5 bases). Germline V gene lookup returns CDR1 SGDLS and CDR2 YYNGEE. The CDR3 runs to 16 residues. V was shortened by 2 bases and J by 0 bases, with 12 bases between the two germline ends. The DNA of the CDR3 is TGTGCCAGCAGCGTTAGCACGGGGAACTCCTACAATGAGCAGTTCTTC. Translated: CASSVSTGNSYNEQFF. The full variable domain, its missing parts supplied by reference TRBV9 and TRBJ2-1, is DSGVTQTPKHLITATGQRVTLRCSPRSGDLSVYWYQQSLDQGLQFLIQYYNGEERAKGNILERFSAQQFPDLHSELNLSSLELGDSALYFCASSVSTGNSYNEQFFGPGTRLTVL.

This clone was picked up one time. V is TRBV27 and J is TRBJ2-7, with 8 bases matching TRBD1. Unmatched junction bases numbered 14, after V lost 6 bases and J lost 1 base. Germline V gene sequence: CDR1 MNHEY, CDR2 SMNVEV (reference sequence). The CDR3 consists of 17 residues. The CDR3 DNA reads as TGTGCCAGCAGCTCCCTACCCGGCGGACAGGGTTCCTACGAGCAGTACTTC. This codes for CASSSLPGGQGSYEQYF.

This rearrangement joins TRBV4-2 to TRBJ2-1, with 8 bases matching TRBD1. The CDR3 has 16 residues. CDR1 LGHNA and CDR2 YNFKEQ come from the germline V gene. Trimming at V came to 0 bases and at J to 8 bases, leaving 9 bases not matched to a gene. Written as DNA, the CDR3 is TGTGCCAGCAGCCAAGAATTAGGACAGGGAGGAGATGAGCAGTTCTTC. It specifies CASSQELGQGGDEQFF.

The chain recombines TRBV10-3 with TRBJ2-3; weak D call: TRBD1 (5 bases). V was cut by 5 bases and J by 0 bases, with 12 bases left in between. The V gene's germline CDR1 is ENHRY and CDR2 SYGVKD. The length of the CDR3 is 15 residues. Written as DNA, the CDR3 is TGTGCCATCAGTAGATCCCAGGGAAGCACAGATACGCAGTATTTT. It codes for CAISRSQGSTDTQYF.

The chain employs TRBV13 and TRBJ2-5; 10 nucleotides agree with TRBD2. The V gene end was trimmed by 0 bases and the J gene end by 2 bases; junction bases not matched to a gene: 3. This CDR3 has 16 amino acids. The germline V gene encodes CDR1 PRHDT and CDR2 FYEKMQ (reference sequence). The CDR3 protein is CASSLGLAGLQETQYF. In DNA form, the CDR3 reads TGTGCCAGCAGCTTAGGACTAGCGGGGCTTCAAGAGACCCAGTACTTC.

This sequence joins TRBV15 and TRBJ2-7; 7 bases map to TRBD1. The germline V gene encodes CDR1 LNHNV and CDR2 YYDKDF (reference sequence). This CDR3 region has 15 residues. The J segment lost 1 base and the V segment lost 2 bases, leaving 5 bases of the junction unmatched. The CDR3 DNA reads TGTGCCACCAGCAGATTACAGACAGGGTCCTACGAGCAGTACTTC. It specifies CATSRLQTGSYEQYF.

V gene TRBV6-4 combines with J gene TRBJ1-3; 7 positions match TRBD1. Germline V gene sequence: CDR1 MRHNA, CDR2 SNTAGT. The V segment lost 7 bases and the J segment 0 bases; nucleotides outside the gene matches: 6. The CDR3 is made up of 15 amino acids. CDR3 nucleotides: TGTGCCAGCACACTCAGGGGGGTCTCTGGAAACACCATATATTTT. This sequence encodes CASTLRGVSGNTIYF.

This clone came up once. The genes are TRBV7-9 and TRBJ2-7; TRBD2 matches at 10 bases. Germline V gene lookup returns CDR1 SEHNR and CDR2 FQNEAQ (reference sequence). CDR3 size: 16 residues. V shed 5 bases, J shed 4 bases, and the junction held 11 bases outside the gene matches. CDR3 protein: CASSPSASGGGYEQYF. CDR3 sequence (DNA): TGTGCCAGCAGCCCCTCCGCCAGCGGGGGGGGATACGAGCAGTACTTC.

Here the CDR3 reads CASSELGIHNEKLFF. CDR3 coding DNA: TGTGCCAGCAGTGAACTCGGGATCCACAATGAAAAACTGTTTTTT. The chain couples TRBV6-1 to TRBJ1-4; D not certain. This CDR3 comprises 15 residues. Germline V CDR1 and CDR2: MNHNS, SASEGT. Between the trimmed V and J ends, which lost 2 bases and 5 bases, there was a span of 12 bases.

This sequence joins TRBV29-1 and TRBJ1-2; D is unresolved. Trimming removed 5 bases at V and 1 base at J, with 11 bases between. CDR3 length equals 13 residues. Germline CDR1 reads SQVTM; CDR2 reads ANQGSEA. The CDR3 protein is CSVSNSNNYGYTF. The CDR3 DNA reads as TGCAGCGTTAGTAACAGTAATAACTATGGCTACACCTTC. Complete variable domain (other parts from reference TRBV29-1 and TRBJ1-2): SAVISQKPSRDICQRGTSLTIQCQVDSQVTMMFWYRQQPGQSLTLIATANQGSEATYESGFVIDKFPISRPNLTFSTLTVSNMSPEDSSIYLCSVSNSNNYGYTFGSGTRLTVV.